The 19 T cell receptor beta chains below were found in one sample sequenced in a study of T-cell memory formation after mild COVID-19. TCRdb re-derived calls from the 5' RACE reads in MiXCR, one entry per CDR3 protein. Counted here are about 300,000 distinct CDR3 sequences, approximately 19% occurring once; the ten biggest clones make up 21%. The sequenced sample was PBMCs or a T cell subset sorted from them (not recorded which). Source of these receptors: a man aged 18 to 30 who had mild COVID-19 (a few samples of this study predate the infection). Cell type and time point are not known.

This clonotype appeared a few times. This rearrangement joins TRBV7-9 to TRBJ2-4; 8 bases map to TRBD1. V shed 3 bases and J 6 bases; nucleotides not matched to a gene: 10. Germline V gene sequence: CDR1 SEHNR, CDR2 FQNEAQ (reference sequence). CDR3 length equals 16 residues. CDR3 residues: CASSFGQGFSRNIQYF. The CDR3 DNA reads TGTGCCAGCAGCTTCGGACAGGGATTTAGCCGAAACATTCAGTACTTC.

The CDR3 region is CASRNRENTIYF. CDR3 DNA sequence: TGTGCCAGCCGCAACAGAGAAAACACCATATATTTT. J is TRBJ1-3 and V is TRBV12-3 or TRBV12-4; D unresolved. V lost 8 bases and J lost 6, with 11 bases in between. CDR3 length: 12 amino acids.

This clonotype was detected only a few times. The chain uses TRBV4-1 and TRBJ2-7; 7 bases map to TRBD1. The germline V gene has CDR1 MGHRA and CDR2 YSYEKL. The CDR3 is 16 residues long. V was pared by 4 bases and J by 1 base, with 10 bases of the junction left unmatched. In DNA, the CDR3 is TGCGCCAGCAGCCTGGACAGGTACAGACCTTCCTACGAGCAGTACTTC. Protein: CASSLDRYRPSYEQYF.

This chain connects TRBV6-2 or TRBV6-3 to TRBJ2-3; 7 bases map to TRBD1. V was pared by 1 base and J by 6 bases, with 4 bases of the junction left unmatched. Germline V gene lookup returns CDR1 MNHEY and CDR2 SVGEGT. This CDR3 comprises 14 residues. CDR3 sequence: CASSYLGGRDTQYF. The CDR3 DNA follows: TGTGCCAGCAGTTACTTAGGGGGCCGGGATACGCAGTATTTT.

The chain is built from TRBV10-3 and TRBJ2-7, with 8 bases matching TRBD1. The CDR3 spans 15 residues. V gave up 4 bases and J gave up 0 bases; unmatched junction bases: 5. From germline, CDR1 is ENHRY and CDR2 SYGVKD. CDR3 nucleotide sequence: TGTGCCATCAGTGCGACAGGGGAAAGCTCCTACGAGCAGTACGTC. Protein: CAISATGESSYEQYV.

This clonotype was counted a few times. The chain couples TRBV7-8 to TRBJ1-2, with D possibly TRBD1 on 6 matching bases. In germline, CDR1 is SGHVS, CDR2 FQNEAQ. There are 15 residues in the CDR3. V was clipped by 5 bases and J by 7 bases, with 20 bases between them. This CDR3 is CASSPSHRDGRGYTF. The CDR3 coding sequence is TGTGCCAGCAGCCCCTCCCACAGGGATGGTCGTGGCTACACCTTC. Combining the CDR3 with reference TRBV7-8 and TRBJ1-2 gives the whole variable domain GAGVSQSPRYKVAKRGQDVALRCDPISGHVSLFWYQQALGQGPEFLTYFQNEAQLDKSGLPSDRFFAERPEGSVSTLKIQRTQQEDSAVYLCASSPSHRDGRGYTFGSGTRLTVV.

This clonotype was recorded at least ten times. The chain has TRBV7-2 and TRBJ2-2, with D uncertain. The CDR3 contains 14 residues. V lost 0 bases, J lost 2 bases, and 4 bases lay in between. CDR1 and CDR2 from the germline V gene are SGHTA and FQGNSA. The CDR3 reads CASSLAPNTGELFF. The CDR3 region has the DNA TGTGCCAGCAGCTTAGCCCCTAACACCGGGGAGCTGTTTTTT.

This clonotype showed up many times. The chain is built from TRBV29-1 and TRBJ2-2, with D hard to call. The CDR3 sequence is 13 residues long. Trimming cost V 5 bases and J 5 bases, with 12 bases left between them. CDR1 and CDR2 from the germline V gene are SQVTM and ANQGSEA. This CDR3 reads CSVSRTATGELFF. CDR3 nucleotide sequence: TGCAGCGTTAGCCGGACGGCGACCGGGGAGCTGTTTTTT.

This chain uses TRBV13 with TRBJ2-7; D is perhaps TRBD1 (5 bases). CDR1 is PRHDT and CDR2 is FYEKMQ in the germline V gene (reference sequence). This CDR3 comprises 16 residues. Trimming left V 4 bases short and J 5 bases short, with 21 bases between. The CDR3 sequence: CASSSRRTRDTHEQYF. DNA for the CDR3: TGTGCCAGCAGCTCCAGAAGGACCAGGGATACGCACGAGCAGTACTTC.

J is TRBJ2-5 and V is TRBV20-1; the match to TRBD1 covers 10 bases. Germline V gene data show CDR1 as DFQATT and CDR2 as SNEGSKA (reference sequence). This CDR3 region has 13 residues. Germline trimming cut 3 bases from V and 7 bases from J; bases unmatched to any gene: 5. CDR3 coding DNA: TGCAGTGCTAGCCGGACAGGGGGGAGGACCCAGTACTTC. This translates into CSASRTGGRTQYF.

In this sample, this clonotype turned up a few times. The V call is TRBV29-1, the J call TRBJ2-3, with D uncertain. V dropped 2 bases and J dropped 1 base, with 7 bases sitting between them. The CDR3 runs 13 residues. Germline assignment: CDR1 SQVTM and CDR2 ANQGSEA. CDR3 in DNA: TGCAGCGTTGAATCGTCGGGCACAGATACGCAGTATTTT. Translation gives CSVESSGTDTQYF.

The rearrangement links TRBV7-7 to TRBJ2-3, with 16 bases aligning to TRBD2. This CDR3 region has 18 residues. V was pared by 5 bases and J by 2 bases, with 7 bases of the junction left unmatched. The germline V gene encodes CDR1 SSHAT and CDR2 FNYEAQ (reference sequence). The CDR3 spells CASSQWGLAGGPTDTQYF. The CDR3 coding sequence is TGTGCCAGCAGCCAGTGGGGACTAGCGGGGGGGCCCACAGATACGCAGTATTTT.

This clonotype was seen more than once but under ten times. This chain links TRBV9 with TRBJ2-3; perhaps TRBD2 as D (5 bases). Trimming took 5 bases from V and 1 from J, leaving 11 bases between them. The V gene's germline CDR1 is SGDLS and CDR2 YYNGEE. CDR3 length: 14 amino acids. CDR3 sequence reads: CASSVSSGTDTQYF. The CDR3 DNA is TGTGCCAGCAGTGTAAGTAGCGGCACAGATACGCAGTATTTT.

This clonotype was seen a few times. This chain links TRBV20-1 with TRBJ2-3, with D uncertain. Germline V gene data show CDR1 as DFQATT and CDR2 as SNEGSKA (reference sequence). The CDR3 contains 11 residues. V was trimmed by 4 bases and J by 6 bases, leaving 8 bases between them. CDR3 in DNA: TGCAGTGCTATCCCCGCCGATACGCAGTATTTT. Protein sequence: CSAIPADTQYF.

The CDR3 protein is CASSLQGVSDEQFF. CDR3 DNA: TGTGCCAGCAGCTTACAGGGCGTTTCCGATGAGCAGTTCTTC. The chain combines TRBV7-3 with TRBJ2-1; D might be TRBD1 (5 bases). The V end was cut by 2 bases, the J end by 8 bases, with 13 bases between. Germline V lookup: CDR1 SGHTA, CDR2 FQGTGA. The CDR3 totals 14 residues.

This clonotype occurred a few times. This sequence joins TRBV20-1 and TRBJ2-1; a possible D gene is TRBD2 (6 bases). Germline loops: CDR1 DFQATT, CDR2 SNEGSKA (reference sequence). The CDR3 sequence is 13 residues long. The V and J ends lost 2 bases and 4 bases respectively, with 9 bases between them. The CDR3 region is CSARPGEYNEQFF. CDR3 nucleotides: TGCAGTGCTAGACCGGGGGAGTACAATGAGCAGTTCTTC.

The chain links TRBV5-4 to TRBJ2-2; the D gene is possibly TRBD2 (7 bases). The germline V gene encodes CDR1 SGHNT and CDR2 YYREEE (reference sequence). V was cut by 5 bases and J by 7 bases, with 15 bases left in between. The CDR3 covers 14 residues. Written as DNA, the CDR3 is TGTGCCAGCAGACTAGGGGGGGCTGGCGGGGAGCTGTTTTTT. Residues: CASRLGGAGGELFF.

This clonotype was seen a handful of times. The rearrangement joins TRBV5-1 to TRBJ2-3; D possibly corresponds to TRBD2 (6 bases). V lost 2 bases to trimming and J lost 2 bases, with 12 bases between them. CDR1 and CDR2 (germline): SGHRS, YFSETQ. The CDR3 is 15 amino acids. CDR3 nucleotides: TGCGCCAGCAGCTTCTCGGGACTGAACACAGATACGCAGTATTTT. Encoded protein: CASSFSGLNTDTQYF.

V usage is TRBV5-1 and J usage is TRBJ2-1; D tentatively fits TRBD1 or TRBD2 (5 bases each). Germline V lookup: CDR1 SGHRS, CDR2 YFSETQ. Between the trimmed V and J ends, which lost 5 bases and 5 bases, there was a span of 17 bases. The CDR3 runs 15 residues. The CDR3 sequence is CASRPGTTNDNEQFF. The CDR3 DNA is TGCGCCAGCAGGCCCGGGACCACGAACGACAATGAGCAGTTCTTC.